What follows are 23 T cell receptor beta chains derived from one specimen sequenced in a study of T-cell reconstitution after alpha-beta-depleted transplantation in children. As it was prepared, the TCRbeta library received unique molecular identifiers. TCRdb re-analysed the PCR reads in MiXCR, keeping a single row per CDR3 protein. The repertoire consists of over 90,000 distinct CDR3 sequences, with under 7% occurring once and the leading ten covering about 6%. Sequencing used PBMCs, mostly from graft donor cells, obtained 60 days after TCRalphabeta/CD19-depleted stem cell transplant. These receptor sequences come from a female patient aged 2 to 10 who had a stem cell transplant for Fanconi anemia, so the T cells may come from the graft donor.

This clonotype counts as medium-sized. The V call is TRBV5-1, the J call TRBJ2-3, with 11 bases matching TRBD1. Germline trimming cut 0 bases from V and 4 bases from J; bases unmatched to any gene: 4. Germline V gives CDR1 SGHRS, CDR2 YFSETQ. CDR3 length: 16 amino acids. The CDR3 loop is CASSLGGTGGADTQYF. DNA of the CDR3: TGCGCCAGCAGCTTGGGTGGGACAGGGGGTGCAGATACGCAGTATTTT. Full variable domain (rest looked up from reference TRBV5-1 and TRBJ2-3): KAGVTQTPRYLIKTRGQQVTLSCSPISGHRSVSWYQQTPGQGLQFLFEYFSETQRNKGNFPGRFSGRQFSNSRSEMNVSTLELGDSALYLCASSLGGTGGADTQYFGPGTRLTVL.

By frequency in the sample, this clonotype is medium-sized. This sequence joins TRBV7-2 and TRBJ2-5; 7 nucleotides match TRBD2. V shed 6 bases and J 5 bases; nucleotides not matched to a gene: 3. The CDR3 loop spans 12 amino acids. Germline CDR1 SGHTA, CDR2 FQGNSA. In DNA form, the CDR3 reads TGTGCCAGCAGTTGGGGGGGGGAGACCCAGTACTTC. It translates to CASSWGGETQYF. Full variable domain (rest looked up from reference TRBV7-2 and TRBJ2-5): GAGVSQSPSNKVTEKGKDVELRCDPISGHTALYWYRQSLGQGLEFLIYFQGNSAPDKSGLPSDRFSAERTGGSVSTLTIQRTQQEDSAVYLCASSWGGETQYFGPGTRLLVL.

The CDR3 protein is CASRPSRGGYSPLHF. The CDR3 DNA is TGTGCCAGCAGGCCTAGCCGGGGAGGTTATTCACCCCTCCACTTT. The chain employs TRBV3-1 and TRBJ1-6; D not certain. This CDR3 is built from 15 residues. V lost 6 bases and J 8 bases, leaving 17 bases between the germline ends. Germline-derived CDR1 and CDR2 are LGHDT and YNNKEL (reference sequence).

This clonotype was recorded a few times. This chain uses TRBV9 with TRBJ2-7; the match to TRBD1 covers 9 bases. The CDR3 contains 15 residues. The J segment lost 3 bases and the V segment lost 4 bases, leaving 8 bases of the junction unmatched. Germline CDR1 SGDLS, CDR2 YYNGEE. This chain's CDR3 is CASSTHPTGGYEQYF. The CDR3 DNA reads as TGTGCCAGCAGCACCCACCCGACAGGGGGCTACGAGCAGTACTTC.

The sample holds many counts of this clonotype. The chain combines TRBV28 with TRBJ2-7; D gene unclear. This CDR3 contains 12 residues. The V and J ends lost 2 bases and 3 bases respectively, with 5 bases between them. The germline gives CDR1 MDHEN, CDR2 SYDVKM. CDR3: CASSLPFYEQYF. As DNA, the CDR3 is TGTGCCAGCAGTTTACCCTTCTACGAGCAGTACTTC.

This clonotype has ten or more counts. V usage is TRBV10-3 and J usage is TRBJ2-1, with D perhaps matching TRBD2 (5 bases). The CDR3 runs to 15 residues. The V gene's germline CDR1 is ENHRY and CDR2 SYGVKD. Trimming removed 2 bases from V and 2 bases from J, with 10 bases in between. The CDR3 loop reads CAISEEGAAYNEQFF. The CDR3 DNA reads TGTGCCATCAGTGAGGAGGGAGCGGCCTACAATGAGCAGTTCTTC.

This clonotype appeared a few times. The V gene is TRBV5-1, the J gene TRBJ1-5, with D perhaps matching TRBD1 (5 bases). V was cut by 2 bases and J by 0 bases, with 18 bases left in between. Germline CDR1 reads SGHRS; CDR2 reads YFSETQ. CDR3 length equals 18 residues. CDR3 in DNA: TGCGCCAGCAGCTTAAGACTGAATAGGGGAAATAGCAATCAGCCCCAGCATTTT. Amino acid sequence: CASSLRLNRGNSNQPQHF.

The chain is built from TRBV7-2 and TRBJ2-5, with D possibly being TRBD2 (7 bases). Germline CDR1 is SGHTA and CDR2 is FQGNSA. The CDR3 runs 15 residues. Trimming stripped 7 bases from V and 5 bases from J, with 20 bases between. The CDR3 DNA sequence: TGTGCCAGCAACATCTTTCTGGGGGGGCGCGAGACCCAGTACTTC. This encodes CASNIFLGGRETQYF.

This clonotype appeared many times. J is TRBJ2-1 and V is TRBV28; 7 bases map to TRBD2. Germline-derived CDR1 and CDR2 are MDHEN and SYDVKM. CDR3 length equals 18 residues. Unmatched junction bases numbered 14, after V lost 4 bases and J lost 2 bases. CDR3 coding DNA: TGTGCCAGCAGTTACCTTTTAAATGGGAGGGCCACCTACAATGAGCAGTTCTTC. Translation: CASSYLLNGRATYNEQFF. Variable domain in full (rest from reference TRBV28 and TRBJ2-1): DVKVTQSSRYLVKRTGEKVFLECVQDMDHENMFWYRQDPGLGLRLIYFSYDVKMKEKGDIPEGYSVSREKKERFSLILESASTNQTSMYLCASSYLLNGRATYNEQFFGPGTRLTVL.

This clonotype has a count of ten or more. This rearrangement joins TRBV11-1 to TRBJ2-1, with D possibly TRBD2 on 6 matching bases. With 3 bases removed from V and 1 base from J, the gap between germline ends came to 25 bases. CDR1 and CDR2 (germline): SGHAT, FQDESV (reference sequence). The CDR3 consists of 20 residues. The CDR3: CASSFIFEAGRGTSYNEQFF. In DNA, the CDR3 is TGTGCCAGCAGCTTTATCTTTGAGGCTGGGCGGGGCACATCCTACAATGAGCAGTTCTTC. Full variable domain (missing parts from reference TRBV11-1 and TRBJ2-1): EAEVAQSPRYKITEKSQAVAFWCDPISGHATLYWYRQILGQGPELLVQFQDESVVDDSQLPKDRFSAERLKGVDSTLKIQPAELGDSAMYLCASSFIFEAGRGTSYNEQFFGPGTRLTVL.

This clonotype was picked up a small number of times. The CDR3 bases are TGCGCCAGCAGCTTGGTCAAACCGGGGGCAGATACGCAGTATTTT. Encoded protein: CASSLVKPGADTQYF. V and J are TRBV5-1 and TRBJ2-3; weak D call: TRBD2 (6 bases). The CDR3 totals 15 residues. Between the trimmed V and J ends, which lost 0 bases and 4 bases, there was a span of 12 bases. Germline CDR1 SGHRS, CDR2 YFSETQ.

This clonotype showed up many times. The chain combines TRBV29-1 with TRBJ2-1; 10 positions match TRBD1. The germline V gene has CDR1 SQVTM and CDR2 ANQGSEA. The CDR3 length is 14 residues. The J segment lost 6 bases and the V segment lost 7 bases, leaving 9 bases of the junction unmatched. The CDR3 region is CSGRSGTGVNEQFF. The DNA of the CDR3 is TGCAGCGGTCGGTCCGGGACAGGGGTCAATGAGCAGTTCTTC.

In this sample, this clonotype turned up a few times. The CDR3 loop is CSARVGGGGYTF. For the CDR3, the DNA is TGCAGTGCTAGAGTCGGGGGCGGAGGCTACACCTTC. The chain recombines TRBV20-1 with TRBJ1-2; TRBD1 is a possible D gene (6 bases). Germline CDR1 and CDR2: DFQATT and SNEGSKA (reference sequence). Trimming removed 1 base at V and 8 bases at J, with 11 bases between. The CDR3 totals 12 residues.

The rearrangement joins TRBV12-3 or TRBV12-4 to TRBJ1-5; D perhaps matches TRBD1 (6 bases). V lost 3 bases to trimming and J lost 0 bases, with 15 bases between them. The length of the CDR3 is 17 residues. The CDR3 loop reads CASSFRGEDYSNQPQHF. The CDR3 DNA follows: TGTGCCAGCAGTTTTAGGGGGGAAGATTATAGCAATCAGCCCCAGCATTTT.

This chain connects TRBV3-1 to TRBJ2-7; 11 positions agree with TRBD2. V lost 0 bases, J lost 3 bases, and 13 bases stayed unmatched. There are 19 residues in the CDR3. Germline V gives CDR1 LGHDT, CDR2 YNNKEL (reference sequence). In DNA form, the CDR3 reads TGTGCCAGCAGCCAAGATTCTGCGACTAGCGGGGCCCGTCTCTACGAGCAGTACTTC. It encodes CASSQDSATSGARLYEQYF.

The chain combines TRBV9 with TRBJ2-3, with TRBD2 identical over 11 bases. The germline gives CDR1 SGDLS, CDR2 YYNGEE. V trimming: 3 bases; J trimming: 5 bases; junction bases outside the gene matches: 8. This CDR3 has 16 residues. The chain's CDR3 is CASSGRRLAGLDTQYF. CDR3 DNA: TGTGCCAGCAGCGGACGCCGACTAGCGGGACTAGATACGCAGTATTTT.

This clonotype came up a few times. The chain couples TRBV27 to TRBJ2-1; D assignment may be TRBD1 or TRBD2 (6 bases each). The CDR3 has 13 residues. CDR1 is MNHEY and CDR2 is SMNVEV in the germline V gene (reference sequence). V lost 8 bases to trimming and J lost 5 bases, with 13 bases between them. Here the CDR3 reads CASSERGDNEQFF. CDR3 bases: TGTGCCAGCTCCGAAAGGGGGGACAATGAGCAGTTCTTC.

This clonotype has ten or more counts. The genes are TRBV29-1 and TRBJ2-7; tentatively, D is TRBD2 (5 bases). The CDR3 runs to 12 residues. CDR1 is SQVTM and CDR2 is ANQGSEA in the germline V gene. V dropped 3 bases and J dropped 4 bases, with 10 bases sitting between them. The CDR3 here is CSVEGSGYEQYF. The CDR3 nucleotides read TGCAGCGTTGAGGGGAGCGGTTACGAGCAGTACTTC.

This clonotype was seen many times. V and J are TRBV5-1 and TRBJ2-1; 10 positions match TRBD2. Germline trimming cut 6 bases from V and 9 bases from J; bases unmatched to any gene: 9. This CDR3 has 14 amino acids. CDR1 and CDR2 from the germline V gene are SGHRS and YFSETQ. CDR3 sequence: CASTSGSIRGEQFF. Written as DNA, the CDR3 is TGCGCCAGCACTAGCGGGAGCATTAGGGGTGAGCAGTTCTTC. Together with reference TRBV5-1 and TRBJ2-1, the CDR3 gives the full variable domain: KAGVTQTPRYLIKTRGQQVTLSCSPISGHRSVSWYQQTPGQGLQFLFEYFSETQRNKGNFPGRFSGRQFSNSRSEMNVSTLELGDSALYLCASTSGSIRGEQFFGPGTRLTVL.

Here the CDR3 DNA reads TGTGCCAGCAGCTTAGTTTCAGGGGGGGGTGACCCTCGAGTAGTCTCCTACAATGAGCAGTTCTTC. As protein: CASSLVSGGGDPRVVSYNEQFF. The chain combines TRBV11-3 with TRBJ2-1, with D perhaps TRBD1 or TRBD2 (7 bases each). V lost 1 base and J 0 bases, leaving 28 bases between the germline ends. The germline V gene encodes CDR1 SGHNT and CDR2 YENEEA. CDR3 length equals 22 residues.

This clonotype was picked up many times. V and J are TRBV12-3 or TRBV12-4 and TRBJ1-6; unclear D gene. This CDR3 is 13 amino acids long. V gave up 3 bases and J gave up 9 bases, with 9 bases separating them. For the CDR3, the DNA is TGTGCCAGCAGTTTTTTCGGCCTTTCACCCCTCCACTTT. This translates into CASSFFGLSPLHF.

This clonotype has ten or more counts. The chain links TRBV2 to TRBJ2-4; 7 bases agree with TRBD2. The J segment lost 3 bases and the V segment lost 4 bases, leaving 9 bases of the junction unmatched. Germline CDR1 reads SNHLY; CDR2 reads FYNNEI. The CDR3 length is 16 residues. CDR3 in amino acids: CASSVLAEAFKNIQYF. The CDR3 DNA reads as TGTGCCAGCAGTGTCCTAGCGGAAGCTTTCAAAAACATTCAGTACTTC.

This clonotype was observed many times. This chain links TRBV10-3 with TRBJ1-2; D is unclear. Trimming stripped 3 bases from V and 1 base from J, with 12 bases between. Germline V CDR1 and CDR2: ENHRY, SYGVKD. CDR3 length: 15 residues. DNA for the CDR3: TGTGCCATCAGTGACCGCCTAGCTTTTAACTATGGCTACACCTTC. It codes for CAISDRLAFNYGYTF.